Below are 5 T cell receptor beta chains sequenced from a single sample in a study of blood T cell repertoires in COVID-19. Using immunoSEQ multiplex PCR, the repertoire was profiled, and TCRdb retains in-frame clones only, with some absent. Of over 95,000 clones listed, approximately 90% were seen once; the top ten hold approximately 4.3%. Source material: peripheral blood. These receptor sequences come from a woman aged 45 to 65 with acute or convalescent COVID-19.

The chain has TRBV3-1 (or the pseudogene TRBV3-2) and TRBJ2-3, with 8 bases that match TRBD1. CDR1 and CDR2 from the germline V gene are LGHDT and YNNKEL (reference sequence). This CDR3 is built from 15 residues. Trimming removed 4 bases from V and 4 bases from J; junction bases left unmatched: 7. CDR3 loop: CASSLSTGVPDTQYF. In DNA, the CDR3 is TGTGCCAGCAGCCTATCGACAGGGGTACCAGATACGCAGTATTTT.

Remarks on this clone: Other DNA variants within this sample encode the same CDR3. The CDR3 DNA reads as TGTGCCAGCAGTTTAGGGGGGGGAGAAAAACTGTTTTTT. Translation gives CASSLGGGEKLFF. The J gene is TRBJ1-4, the V gene TRBV12-3 or TRBV12-4; TRBD1 is a possible D gene (5 bases). The CDR3 contains 13 residues. Trimming took off 1 base at V and 8 bases at J, with 8 bases between the two ends.

This chain joins TRBV4-1 and TRBJ2-1, with a possible D match to TRBD1 (6 bases). Trimming took off 9 bases at V and 4 bases at J, with 13 bases between the two ends. Germline assignment: CDR1 MGHRA and CDR2 YSYEKL. This CDR3 has 13 amino acids. The CDR3 DNA is TGCGCCAGTACCGGGACACTATACAATGAGCAGTTCTTC. It is translated as CASTGTLYNEQFF.

The CDR3 coding sequence is TGTGCCAGCAGCGGACTAGCGGGAGGGCCGGTCGGGGAGCAGTTCTTC. Its protein is CASSGLAGGPVGEQFF. The chain recombines TRBV11-2 with TRBJ2-1, with TRBD2 matching over 15 bases. Per germline, CDR1 SGHAT and CDR2 FQNNGV. Unmatched junction bases numbered 9, after V lost 5 bases and J lost 10 bases. This CDR3 contains 16 residues.

Only one count was recorded for this clone. The rearrangement joins TRBV9 to TRBJ2-5, with a tentative D call TRBD2 (5 bases). Per germline, CDR1 SGDLS and CDR2 YYNGEE. The CDR3 covers 15 residues. The V end was cut by 5 bases, the J end by 9 bases, with 23 bases between. The CDR3 sequence is CASSMGGSPPGAQYF. The DNA for the CDR3 is TGTGCCAGCAGTATGGGTGGGAGTCCCCCCGGGGCCCAGTACTTC.